Here is one TCR beta chain with its context. V lost 7 bases and J lost 8; bases outside the gene matches: 9. Germline loops: CDR1 MNHEY, CDR2 SVGAGI. This CDR3 spans 14 amino acids. These data belong to a study of blood T cell repertoires in COVID-19. Whole-study context: The United States, Italy and Spain provided the acute and convalescent COVID-19 samples.

The table came from immunoSEQ multiplex PCR; TCRdb's copy has only in-frame clones and leaves some out. The data contain 73,000 or so clones, approximately 80% of them singletons. Input material: peripheral blood. This chain joins TRBV6-5 and TRBJ1-2, with 11 positions matching TRBD1. This receptor was taken from a woman aged 55-70 years with acute or convalescent COVID-19. CDR3 protein: CASTSGTGGRGYTF. The DNA of the CDR3 is TGTGCCAGCACCTCCGGGACAGGGGGAAGGGGCTACACCTTC.